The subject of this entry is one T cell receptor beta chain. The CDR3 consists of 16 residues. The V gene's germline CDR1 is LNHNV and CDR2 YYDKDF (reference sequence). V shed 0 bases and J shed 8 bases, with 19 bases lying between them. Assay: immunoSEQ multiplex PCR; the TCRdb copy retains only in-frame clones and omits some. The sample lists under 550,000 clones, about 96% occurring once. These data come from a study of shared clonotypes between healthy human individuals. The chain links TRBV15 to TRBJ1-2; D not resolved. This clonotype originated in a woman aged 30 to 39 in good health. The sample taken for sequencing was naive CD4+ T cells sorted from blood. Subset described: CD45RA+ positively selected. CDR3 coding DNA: TGTGCCACCAGCAGAGATCGAGCTATGGGCTTGGCCGGCTACACCTTC. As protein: CATSRDRAMGLAGYTF.